This T cell receptor beta chain appears in the sequencing data of a study of technical replicates of blood from a few donors. Data came from immunoSEQ multiplex PCR; TCRdb stores just in-frame clones and leaves some out. The sample contains 75,000 to 100,000 clones, around 96% of which appear only once. The clonotype comes from a human donor in good health. The sample comprised T cells isolated from PBMCs.

The CDR3 DNA sequence: TGCGCCAGCAGCTCAGGGTCCTCCTACGAGCAGTACTTC. It yields the protein CASSSGSSYEQYF. The gene calls are TRBV5-1 and TRBJ2-7, with a tentative D call TRBD1 (5 bases). The CDR3 spans 13 residues. The V gene lost 3 bases and the J gene lost 0 bases, with 7 bases spanning the gap. Germline CDR1 is SGHRS and CDR2 is YFSETQ.